This TCR beta chain was documented in a study of OX40 agonist ivuxolimab in advanced cancers. Data came from immunoSEQ multiplex PCR; TCRdb stores just in-frame clones and leaves some out. The data hold 10,000 to 15,000 clones, with 80% to 95% observed a single time. The CDR3 totals 13 residues. Germline CDR1 LNHNV, CDR2 YYDKDF (reference sequence). The germline V and J ends were trimmed by 3 bases and 4 bases, with 7 bases remaining between them. The specimen was CD4+ or CD8+ T cells sorted from blood, collected in a trial of the OX40 agonist ivuxolimab. The source is an adult with an advanced solid tumor such as melanoma, head and neck, liver or kidney cancer. The V and J genes are TRBV15 and TRBJ1-5, with a possible D match to TRBD1 (5 bases). CDR3 nucleotides: TGTGCCACCAGCAGGCGGGGGAATCAGCCCCAGCATTTT. This codes for CATSRRGNQPQHF.